This TCR beta chain was sequenced during a study of blood T cell repertoires in COVID-19. In the study overall: PBMCs, B-cell-depleted T cells, or T cells provided the cDNA or gDNA that made up the material.

Sequencing was performed with immunoSEQ multiplex PCR; in TCRdb, only in-frame clones are kept and a portion is missing. This table holds about 76,000 clones, 88% found once. The sample taken for sequencing was peripheral blood. This receptor was identified in a man aged 50-59 years with active COVID-19.

CDR3 sequence reads: CASSLLLPSGGAGEQYF. The CDR3 bases are TGTGCCAGCAGTTTACTGCTCCCTAGCGGGGGGGCGGGGGAGCAGTACTTC. J is TRBJ2-7 and V is TRBV27; 12 bases map to TRBD2. V lost 2 bases to trimming and J lost 7 bases; unmatched junction nucleotides: 12. CDR3 length equals 17 residues. Looked up from germline, CDR1 is MNHEY and CDR2 is SMNVEV (reference sequence).